This passage covers 32 T cell receptor beta chains from one sample sequenced in a study of blood T cell repertoires in COVID-19. Produced via immunoSEQ multiplex PCR; TCRdb's table is partial and in-frame only. The table records roughly 200,000 clones, about 88% of them present only once. Sequenced input: peripheral blood. The receptors shown here come from a woman between 25 and 40 years old with active or convalescent COVID-19.

This rearrangement joins TRBV11-3 to TRBJ2-2; 8 bases agree with TRBD1. This CDR3 comprises 17 residues. Looked up from germline, CDR1 is SGHNT and CDR2 is YENEEA. J gave up 2 bases and V 2 bases, and 7 bases lay outside the gene matches. CDR3 bases: TGTGCCAGCAGCTTAATGTCCAGGGGGCAAAACACCGGGGAGCTGTTTTTT. This translates into CASSLMSRGQNTGELFF.

This clone was seen just once. J is TRBJ2-7 and V is TRBV27, with TRBD2 as a possible D gene (6 bases). Germline V gene data show CDR1 as MNHEY and CDR2 as SMNVEV (reference sequence). The CDR3 totals 16 residues. Trimming left V 0 bases short and J 3 bases short, with 15 bases between. In nucleotides, the CDR3 is TGTGCCAGCAGTTTATCAAGCGGACTACCTTACTACGAGCAGTACTTC. Protein sequence: CASSLSSGLPYYEQYF.

V is TRBV20-1 and J is TRBJ1-2, with TRBD1 matching 7 bases. Per the germline V gene, CDR1 is DFQATT and CDR2 is SNEGSKA (reference sequence). This CDR3 region has 13 residues. V dropped 3 bases and J dropped 8; count of bases not matched to a gene: 9. CDR3 residues: CSASRTGEQGYTF. The CDR3 region has the DNA TGCAGTGCTAGTCGTACAGGGGAACAGGGCTACACCTTC.

This clone was detected once. This rearrangement joins TRBV7-6 to TRBJ2-7, with 13 bases that match TRBD2. J lost 3 bases, V lost 1 base, and 3 bases had no gene match. Germline values: CDR1 SGHVS, CDR2 FNYEAQ. CDR3 size: 16 residues. CDR3 amino acids: CASSLEGTSGVYEQYF. The CDR3 DNA follows: TGTGCCAGCAGCTTAGAGGGGACTAGCGGGGTCTACGAGCAGTACTTC.

The chain employs TRBV4-2 and TRBJ1-2; 8 bases are shared with TRBD1. The CDR3 runs 15 residues. J lost 4 bases, V lost 6 bases, and 10 bases had no gene match. From germline, CDR1 is LGHNA and CDR2 YNFKEQ. CDR3 sequence reads: CASSSTGTGGYGYTF. The CDR3 coding sequence is TGTGCCAGCAGTAGCACCGGGACAGGAGGCTATGGCTACACCTTC.

The rearrangement links TRBV5-3 to TRBJ1-2; weak D call: TRBD1 (6 bases). TRBV5-3 counts as an open reading frame of uncertain function. V lost 3 bases, J lost 7 bases, and 19 bases lay in between. This CDR3 region has 15 residues. This CDR3 reads CARSYYLSPGVGYTF. CDR3 nucleotide sequence: TGTGCCAGAAGCTATTATTTAAGTCCAGGGGTTGGCTACACCTTC.

This rearrangement joins TRBV2 to TRBJ2-3; 8 nucleotides line up with TRBD2. Trimming at V came to 4 bases and at J to 4 bases, leaving 16 bases not matched to a gene. The germline CDR1 and CDR2 sequences are SNHLY and FYNNEI. This CDR3 is built from 18 residues. CDR3 protein: CASSGVGRTSQNPDTQYF. CDR3 DNA: TGTGCCAGCAGTGGAGTGGGGAGGACTAGCCAGAACCCAGATACGCAGTATTTT.

J is TRBJ2-1 and V is TRBV5-1; 7 bases are a match to TRBD1. This CDR3 is 15 amino acids long. J was trimmed by 2 bases and V by 2 bases; bases with no gene match: 4. Germline V gives CDR1 SGHRS, CDR2 YFSETQ. The CDR3 loop reads CASSLWTGTYNEQFF. DNA of the CDR3: TGCGCCAGCAGCTTATGGACAGGAACCTACAATGAGCAGTTCTTC. Full variable domain (rest looked up from reference TRBV5-1 and TRBJ2-1): KAGVTQTPRYLIKTRGQQVTLSCSPISGHRSVSWYQQTPGQGLQFLFEYFSETQRNKGNFPGRFSGRQFSNSRSEMNVSTLELGDSALYLCASSLWTGTYNEQFFGPGTRLTVL.

V usage is TRBV6-5 and J usage is TRBJ2-2; a weak D match, TRBD2 (5 bases). The V end lost 5 bases, the J end lost 3 bases, and 10 bases lay between the germline ends. Germline-derived CDR1 and CDR2 are MNHEY and SVGAGI. This CDR3 has 14 amino acids. For the CDR3, the DNA is TGTGCCAGCAGTAGCGGCAGATACACCGGGGAGCTGTTTTTT. Translated, it gives CASSSGRYTGELFF.

The CDR3 DNA follows: TGTGCCAGCAGCTTGTGGGGGACAGATGGCTACACCTTC. It encodes CASSLWGTDGYTF. V usage is TRBV5-4 and J usage is TRBJ1-2; 7 positions match TRBD1. In germline, CDR1 is SGHNT, CDR2 YYREEE (reference sequence). The ends lost 1 base at V and 6 bases at J; junction bases unmatched: 3. There are 13 residues in the CDR3.

The chain carries TRBV5-8 and TRBJ2-5; 12 positions match TRBD2. The length of the CDR3 is 16 residues. J lost 4 bases, V lost 0 bases, and 4 bases had no gene match. Germline CDR1 reads SGHTS; CDR2 reads YDEGEE. The CDR3 reads CASSLGTSGEGETQYF. The CDR3 DNA reads as TGTGCCAGCAGCTTGGGGACTAGCGGGGAGGGAGAGACCCAGTACTTC.

This chain joins TRBV6-5 and TRBJ1-2; a possible D gene is TRBD1 (6 bases). CDR1 and CDR2 from the germline V gene are MNHEY and SVGAGI. The CDR3 totals 15 residues. Deletions cut 7 bases from V and 6 bases from J, with 21 bases between. CDR3 coding DNA: TGTGCCAGCACCCTACGCGGATCAGGGGAGCATGGCTACACCTTC. Encoded protein: CASTLRGSGEHGYTF.

The V gene is TRBV25-1, the J gene TRBJ1-2; the match to TRBD1 covers 12 bases. Per the germline V gene, CDR1 is MGHDK and CDR2 is SYGVNS. Trimming at V came to 8 bases and at J to 7 bases, leaving 5 bases not matched to a gene. This CDR3 region has 13 residues. The CDR3 reads CASSAGQGAGYTF. The CDR3 coding sequence is TGTGCCAGCTCTGCGGGACAGGGGGCTGGCTACACCTTC.

This sequence joins TRBV11-2 and TRBJ1-2; the D is unclear. V was shortened by 5 bases and J by 4 bases, with 14 bases between the two germline ends. The CDR3 has 14 amino acids. CDR1 is SGHAT, CDR2 FQNNGV, per germline. In nucleotides, the CDR3 is TGTGCCAGCAGCCGGGAGGTTCGAGTCTATGGCTACACCTTC. Residues: CASSREVRVYGYTF. Filled out from reference TRBV11-2 and TRBJ1-2, the complete variable domain reads EAGVAQSPRYKIIEKRQSVAFWCNPISGHATLYWYQQILGQGPKLLIQFQNNGVVDDSQLPKDRFSAERLKGVDSTLKIQPAKLEDSAVYLCASSREVRVYGYTFGSGTRLTVV.

The gene calls are TRBV13 and TRBJ2-2; D may be TRBD2 (5 bases). The ends were cut back, 4 bases at V and 5 bases at J, with 8 bases in the middle. The CDR3 loop spans 13 amino acids. From germline, CDR1 is PRHDT and CDR2 FYEKMQ (reference sequence). The CDR3 DNA sequence: TGTGCCAGCAGCTGGAGGTGGACCGGGGAGCTGTTTTTT. It encodes CASSWRWTGELFF. Using reference TRBV13 and TRBJ2-2 for the parts outside the CDR3, the full variable domain is AAGVIQSPRHLIKEKRETATLKCYPIPRHDTVYWYQQGPGQDPQFLISFYEKMQSDKGSIPDRFSAQQFSDYHSELNMSSLELGDSALYFCASSWRWTGELFFGEGSRLTVL.

The chain joins TRBV9 to TRBJ2-5; 12 nucleotides line up with TRBD2. Germline V gene lookup returns CDR1 SGDLS and CDR2 YYNGEE. CDR3 length: 16 amino acids. Trimming removed 3 bases from V and 5 bases from J; junction bases left unmatched: 8. In nucleotides, the CDR3 is TGTGCCAGCAGCGCGACTAGCGGGGGAGTAGGGGAGACCCAGTACTTC. Protein product: CASSATSGGVGETQYF.

The chain has TRBV27 and TRBJ1-1; the match to TRBD1 covers 10 bases. CDR1 is MNHEY, CDR2 SMNVEV, per germline (reference sequence). The CDR3 covers 17 residues. V dropped 5 bases and J dropped 3; count of bases not matched to a gene: 12. The CDR3, as DNA: TGTGCCAGCAGTCTAACCGGGGACAGGGGTTGGTACACTGAAGCTTTCTTT. Encoded protein: CASSLTGDRGWYTEAFF.

The chain uses TRBV11-2 and TRBJ2-3, with TRBD1 matching 9 bases. The germline CDR1 and CDR2 sequences are SGHAT and FQNNGV. The junction had 8 bases not matched to a gene; V was cut back by 3 bases and J by 7 bases. The CDR3 contains 15 residues. The CDR3 sequence is CASSLRTGEENTQYF. The CDR3 nucleotides read TGTGCCAGCAGCTTGCGGACAGGGGAGGAAAATACGCAGTATTTT.

For the CDR3, the DNA is TGTGCCAGCAGCTTAGCCCTCAATCAGCCCCAGCATTTT. As protein: CASSLALNQPQHF. The chain couples TRBV7-2 to TRBJ1-5; D gene uncertain. The V end was cut by 0 bases, the J end by 3 bases, with 3 bases between. CDR3 length: 13 amino acids. Germline loops: CDR1 SGHTA, CDR2 FQGNSA.

J is TRBJ2-7 and V is TRBV27; 7 bases line up with TRBD1. Germline V CDR1 and CDR2: MNHEY, SMNVEV (reference sequence). The CDR3 spans 15 residues. The ends lost 5 bases at V and 0 bases at J; junction bases unmatched: 7. The CDR3 DNA is TGTGCCAGCAGTACAACAGGGGCAAGCTCCTACGAGCAGTACTTC. Protein sequence: CASSTTGASSYEQYF.

The CDR3 here is CASSLSRSGGNTDTQYF. In DNA form, the CDR3 reads TGTGCCAGCAGCCTCAGTCGTAGCGGGGGTAACACAGATACGCAGTATTTT. The chain couples TRBV14 to TRBJ2-3; 9 bases agree with TRBD2. J gave up 2 bases and V 4 bases, and 10 bases lay outside the gene matches. CDR3 size: 17 residues. Germline V gene sequence: CDR1 SGHDN, CDR2 FVKESK.

This sequence joins TRBV11-3 and TRBJ2-1; D not resolved. Per the germline V gene, CDR1 is SGHNT and CDR2 is YENEEA. The CDR3 has 13 residues. V was clipped by 5 bases and J by 7 bases, with 12 bases between them. CDR3 protein: CASSTEIGNEQFF. In DNA, the CDR3 is TGTGCCAGCAGCACCGAGATCGGGAATGAGCAGTTCTTC.

The V gene is TRBV2, the J gene TRBJ1-4; 7 bases align to TRBD1. The CDR3 is made up of 15 amino acids. Germline V gives CDR1 SNHLY, CDR2 FYNNEI. V lost 6 bases, J lost 4 bases, and 8 bases stayed unmatched. CDR3 nucleotide sequence: TGTGCCAGCAGATTACCAGGGGGAAGTAATGAAAAACTGTTTTTT. Translated: CASRLPGGSNEKLFF.

The gene calls are TRBV6-4 and TRBJ2-3; 7 positions agree with TRBD2. Germline V gene lookup returns CDR1 MRHNA and CDR2 SNTAGT. This CDR3 contains 16 residues. The V segment lost 0 bases and the J segment 6 bases; nucleotides outside the gene matches: 9. The CDR3: CASSDSGLTSADTQYF. CDR3 sequence (DNA): TGTGCCAGCAGTGACTCAGGACTAACTAGCGCCGATACGCAGTATTTT.

The V call is TRBV19, the J call TRBJ1-2; D remains unclear. Germline V gives CDR1 LNHDA, CDR2 SQIVND (reference sequence). V lost 1 base, J lost 6 bases, and 6 bases lay in between. This CDR3 comprises 12 residues. CDR3 DNA: TGTGCCAGTAGTATAGGGAGTAATGGCTACACCTTC. It specifies CASSIGSNGYTF.

The genes are TRBV7-2 and TRBJ2-5; TRBD2 aligns across 9 bases. Germline V gene sequence: CDR1 SGHTA, CDR2 FQGNSA. V lost 2 bases to trimming and J lost 3 bases; unmatched junction nucleotides: 7. The CDR3 runs to 16 residues. CDR3 protein: CASSLLWASGKETQYF. In DNA, the CDR3 is TGTGCCAGCAGCTTACTCTGGGCTAGCGGGAAAGAGACCCAGTACTTC.

This rearrangement joins TRBV28 to TRBJ1-6; TRBD1 aligns across 7 bases. There are 17 residues in the CDR3. CDR1 and CDR2 (germline): MDHEN, SYDVKM. V lost 5 bases, J lost 0 bases, and 7 bases stayed unmatched. DNA for the CDR3: TGTGCCAGCAGTATCTCGACAGGGAGCTCCTATAATTCACCCCTCCACTTT. Residues: CASSISTGSSYNSPLHF.

This clone has just a few counts. The gene calls are TRBV28 and TRBJ1-2; 7 bases are a match to TRBD1. V lost 10 bases, J lost 2 bases, and 7 bases stayed unmatched. This CDR3 comprises 13 residues. Germline lookup yields CDR1 MDHEN and CDR2 SYDVKM. The CDR3 loop reads CATYDRDNYGYTF. In DNA form, the CDR3 reads TGTGCCACCTACGACAGGGACAACTATGGCTACACCTTC.

This clone was seen a single time. The gene calls are TRBV13 and TRBJ2-2, with TRBD2 matching over 10 bases. With V trimmed by 6 bases and J by 1 base, 2 bases remained unmatched. The CDR3 runs to 15 residues. The V gene's germline CDR1 is PRHDT and CDR2 FYEKMQ (reference sequence). The CDR3 loop reads CASRIAGGNTGELFF. In DNA, the CDR3 is TGTGCCAGCAGGATAGCGGGGGGGAACACCGGGGAGCTGTTTTTT.

The chain links TRBV3-1 (or the pseudogene TRBV3-2) to TRBJ2-2, with a possible D match to TRBD2 (6 bases). The length of the CDR3 is 17 residues. The germline V gene encodes CDR1 LGHDT and CDR2 YNNKEL (reference sequence). V lost 6 bases and J lost 2, with 19 bases in between. The CDR3 sequence is CASRKRRGNYNTGELFF. CDR3 coding DNA: TGTGCCAGCAGAAAAAGGAGGGGCAATTATAACACCGGGGAGCTGTTTTTT.

On this clone itself: A junction boundary mismatches the germline segment, possibly from a read error. This chain uses TRBV14 with TRBJ2-1; 10 positions agree with TRBD2. The CDR3 is 17 residues long. Looked up from germline, CDR1 is SGHDN and CDR2 is FVKESK. This chain's CDR3 is CASSQDKAGGPYNEQFF. CDR3 DNA: TGTGCCAGCAGCCAAGACAAAGCGGGAGGGCCCTATAATGAGCAGTTCTTC. Drawing the rest from reference TRBV14 and TRBJ2-1, the complete variable domain is EAGVTQFPSHSVIEKGQTVTLRCDPISGHDNLYWYRRVMGKEIKFLLHFVKESKQDESGMPNNRFLAERTGGTYSTLKVQPAELEDSGVYFCASSQDKAGGPYNEQFFGPGTRLTVL.

The chain recombines TRBV10-3 with TRBJ1-1, with D perhaps TRBD1 (6 bases). V was pared by 11 bases and J by 0 bases, with 16 bases between. Germline assignment: CDR1 ENHRY and CDR2 SYGVKD. This CDR3 region has 14 residues. CDR3 protein: CAAGDRSLNTEAFF. As DNA, the CDR3 is TGTGCCGCCGGAGACAGGAGCCTGAACACTGAAGCTTTCTTT.